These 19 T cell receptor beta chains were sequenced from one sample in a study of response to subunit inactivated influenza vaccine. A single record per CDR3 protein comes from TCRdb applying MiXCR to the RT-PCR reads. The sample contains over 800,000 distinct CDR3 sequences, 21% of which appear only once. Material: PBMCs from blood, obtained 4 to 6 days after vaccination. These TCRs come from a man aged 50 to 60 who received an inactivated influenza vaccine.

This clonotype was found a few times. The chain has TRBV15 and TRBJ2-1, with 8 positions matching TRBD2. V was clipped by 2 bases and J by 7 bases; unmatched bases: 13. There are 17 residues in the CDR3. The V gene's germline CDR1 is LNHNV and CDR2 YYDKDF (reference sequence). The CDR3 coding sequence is TGTGCCACCAGCAGACTCCCACCCAGCGGGAGCTTAAATGAGCAGTTCTTC. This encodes CATSRLPPSGSLNEQFF.

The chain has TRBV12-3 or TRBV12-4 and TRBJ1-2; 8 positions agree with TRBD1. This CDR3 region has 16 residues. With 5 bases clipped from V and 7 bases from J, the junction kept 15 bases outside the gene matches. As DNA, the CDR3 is TGTGCCAGCAGTGCTACCCCGACAGGGGTCGCCTCTGGCTACACCTTC. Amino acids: CASSATPTGVASGYTF.

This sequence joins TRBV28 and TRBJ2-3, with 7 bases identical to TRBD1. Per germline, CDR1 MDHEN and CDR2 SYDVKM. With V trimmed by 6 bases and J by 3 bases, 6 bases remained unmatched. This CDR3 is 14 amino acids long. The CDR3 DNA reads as TGTGCCAGCAGGAGAGGGGGCCGAACAGATACGCAGTATTTT. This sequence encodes CASRRGGRTDTQYF. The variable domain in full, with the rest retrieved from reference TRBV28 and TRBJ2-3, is DVKVTQSSRYLVKRTGEKVFLECVQDMDHENMFWYRQDPGLGLRLIYFSYDVKMKEKGDIPEGYSVSREKKERFSLILESASTNQTSMYLCASRRGGRTDTQYFGPGTRLTVL.

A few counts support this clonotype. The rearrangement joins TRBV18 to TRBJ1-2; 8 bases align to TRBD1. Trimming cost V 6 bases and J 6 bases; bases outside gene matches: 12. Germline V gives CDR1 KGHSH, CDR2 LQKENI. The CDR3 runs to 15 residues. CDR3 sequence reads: CASSPGTGSFDGYTF. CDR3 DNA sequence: TGTGCCAGCTCCCCCGGGACAGGCTCCTTCGATGGCTACACCTTC.

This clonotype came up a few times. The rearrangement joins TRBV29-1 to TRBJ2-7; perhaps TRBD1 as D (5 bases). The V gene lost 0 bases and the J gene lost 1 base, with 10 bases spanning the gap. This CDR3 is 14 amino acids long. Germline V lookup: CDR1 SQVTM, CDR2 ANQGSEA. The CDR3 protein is CSVEEAGQSYEQYF. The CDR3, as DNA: TGCAGCGTTGAAGAGGCTGGACAATCCTACGAGCAGTACTTC.

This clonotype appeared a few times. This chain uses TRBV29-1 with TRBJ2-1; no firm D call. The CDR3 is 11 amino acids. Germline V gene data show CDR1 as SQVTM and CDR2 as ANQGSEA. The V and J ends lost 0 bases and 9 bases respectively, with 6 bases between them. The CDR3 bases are TGCAGCGTTGAAGATTACCTTGAGCAGTTCTTC. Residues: CSVEDYLEQFF.

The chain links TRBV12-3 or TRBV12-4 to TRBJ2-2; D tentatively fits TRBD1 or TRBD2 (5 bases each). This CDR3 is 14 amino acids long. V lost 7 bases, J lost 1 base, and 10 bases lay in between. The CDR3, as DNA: TGTGCCAGCACCGATGGGGGGAACACCGGGGAGCTGTTTTTT. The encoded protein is CASTDGGNTGELFF.

The CDR3 sequence: CSVDFGTGPYEQYF. The CDR3 DNA reads as TGCAGCGTTGATTTCGGGACAGGGCCCTACGAGCAGTACTTC. The V and J genes are TRBV29-1 and TRBJ2-7; 9 bases map to TRBD1. V was pared by 3 bases and J by 2 bases, with 5 bases of the junction left unmatched. CDR3 length: 14 residues. Germline loops: CDR1 SQVTM, CDR2 ANQGSEA.

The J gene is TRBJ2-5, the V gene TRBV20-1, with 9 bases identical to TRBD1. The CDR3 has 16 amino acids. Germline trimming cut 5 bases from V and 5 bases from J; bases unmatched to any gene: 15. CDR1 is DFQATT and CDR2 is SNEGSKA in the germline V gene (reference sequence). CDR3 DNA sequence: TGCAGTGCTGGGAGACAGGGGGTTTTGGTTGGGGAGACCCAGTACTTC. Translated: CSAGRQGVLVGETQYF.

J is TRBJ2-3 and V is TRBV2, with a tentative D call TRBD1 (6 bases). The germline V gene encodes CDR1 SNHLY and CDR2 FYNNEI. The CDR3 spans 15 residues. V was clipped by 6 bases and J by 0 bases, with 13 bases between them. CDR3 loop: CASRRTVYSTDTQYF. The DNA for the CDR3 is TGTGCCAGCAGGAGGACAGTGTATAGCACAGATACGCAGTATTTT.

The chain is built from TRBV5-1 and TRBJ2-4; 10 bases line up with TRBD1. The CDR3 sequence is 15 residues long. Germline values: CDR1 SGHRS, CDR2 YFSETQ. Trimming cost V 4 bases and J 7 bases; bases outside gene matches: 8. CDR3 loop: CASSAGPDRGNIQYF. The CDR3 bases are TGCGCCAGCAGCGCCGGACCGGACAGGGGGAACATTCAGTACTTC.

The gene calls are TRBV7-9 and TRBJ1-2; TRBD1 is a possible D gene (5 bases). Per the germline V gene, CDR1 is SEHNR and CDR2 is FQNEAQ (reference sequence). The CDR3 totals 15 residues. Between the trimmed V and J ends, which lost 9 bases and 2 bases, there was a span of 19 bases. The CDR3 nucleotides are TGTGCCAGTGGGGCCGGGACGTCCAGGAACTATGGCTACACCTTC. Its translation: CASGAGTSRNYGYTF.

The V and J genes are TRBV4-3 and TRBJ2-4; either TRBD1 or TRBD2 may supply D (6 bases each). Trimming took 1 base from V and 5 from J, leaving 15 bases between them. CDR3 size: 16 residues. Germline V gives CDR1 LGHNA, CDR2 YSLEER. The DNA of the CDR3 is TGCGCCAGCAGCCAAGGGAGGAGGGGGAGACAAAACATTCAGTACTTC. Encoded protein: CASSQGRRGRQNIQYF.

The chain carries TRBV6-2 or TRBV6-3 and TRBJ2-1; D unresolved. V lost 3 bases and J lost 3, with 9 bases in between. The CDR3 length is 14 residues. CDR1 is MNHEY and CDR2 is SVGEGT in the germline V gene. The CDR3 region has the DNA TGTGCCAGCAGTTATGGGGTGATCTACAATGAGCAGTTCTTC. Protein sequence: CASSYGVIYNEQFF.

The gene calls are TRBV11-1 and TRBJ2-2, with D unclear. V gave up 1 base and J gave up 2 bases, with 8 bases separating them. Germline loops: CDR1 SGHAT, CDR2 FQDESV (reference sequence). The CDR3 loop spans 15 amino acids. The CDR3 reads CASSLVALNTGELFF. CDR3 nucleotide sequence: TGTGCCAGCAGCTTAGTTGCACTTAACACCGGGGAGCTGTTTTTT.

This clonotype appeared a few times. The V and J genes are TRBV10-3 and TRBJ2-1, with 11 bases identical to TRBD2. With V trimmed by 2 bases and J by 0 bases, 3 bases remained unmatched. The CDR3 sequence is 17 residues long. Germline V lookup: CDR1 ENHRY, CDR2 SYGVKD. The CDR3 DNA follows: TGTGCCATCAGTGAGGCAACTAGCGGGAGCTCCTACAATGAGCAGTTCTTC. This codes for CAISEATSGSSYNEQFF.

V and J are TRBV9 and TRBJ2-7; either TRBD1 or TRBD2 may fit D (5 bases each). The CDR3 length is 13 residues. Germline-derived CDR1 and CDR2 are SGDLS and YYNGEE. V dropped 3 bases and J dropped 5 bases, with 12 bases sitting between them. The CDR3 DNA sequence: TGTGCCAGCAGCGGGGGACCGACCAACGAGCAGTACTTC. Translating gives CASSGGPTNEQYF.

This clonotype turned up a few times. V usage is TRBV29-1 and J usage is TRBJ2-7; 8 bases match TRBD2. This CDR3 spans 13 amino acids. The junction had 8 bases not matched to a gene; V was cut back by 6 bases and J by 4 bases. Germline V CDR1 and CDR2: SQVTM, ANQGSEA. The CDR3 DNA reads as TGCAGCGTCGTCTTAGCGGGATGGTACGAGCAGTACTTC. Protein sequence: CSVVLAGWYEQYF.

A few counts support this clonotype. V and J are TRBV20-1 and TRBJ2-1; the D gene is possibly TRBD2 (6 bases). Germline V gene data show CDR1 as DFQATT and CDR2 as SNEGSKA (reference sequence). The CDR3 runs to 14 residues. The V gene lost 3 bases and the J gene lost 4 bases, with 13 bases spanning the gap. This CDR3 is CSARATAGYNEQFF. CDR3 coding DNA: TGCAGTGCTAGGGCTACGGCGGGATACAATGAGCAGTTCTTC.